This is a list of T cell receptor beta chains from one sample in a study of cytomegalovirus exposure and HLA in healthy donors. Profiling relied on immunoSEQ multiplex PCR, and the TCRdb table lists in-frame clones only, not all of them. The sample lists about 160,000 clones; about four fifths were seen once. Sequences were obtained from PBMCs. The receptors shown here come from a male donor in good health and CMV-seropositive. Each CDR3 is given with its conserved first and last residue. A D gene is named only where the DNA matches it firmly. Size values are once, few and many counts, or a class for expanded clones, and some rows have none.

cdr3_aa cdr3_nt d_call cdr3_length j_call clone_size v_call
CASSSQGAGSHEQYF TGTGCCAGCAGCTCCCAGGGGGCAGGGAGCCACGAGCAGTACTTC TRBD1 15 TRBJ2-7 . TRBV9
CASSEIGTILPSGTDTQYF TGTGCCAGCAGTGAAATCGGAACCATACTACCTTCTGGCACAGATACGCAGTATTTT . 19 TRBJ2-3 . TRBV6-1
CASSERGGSYNEQFF TGTGCCAGCAGTGAACGGGGAGGCTCCTACAATGAGCAGTTCTTC . 15 TRBJ2-1 . TRBV2
CASSVYNAYNEQFF TGTGCCAGCAGCGTGTATAATGCCTACAATGAGCAGTTCTTC . 14 TRBJ2-1 . TRBV9
CASRSQYF TGCGCCAGCAGGTCTCAGTACTTC . 8 TRBJ2-7 . TRBV5-1
CASAGGGDHEQYF TGTGCCAGCGCGGGAGGAGGGGACCACGAGCAGTACTTC TRBD2 13 TRBJ2-7 . TRBV28
CASSWSGTSLSNQPQHF TGTGCCAGCAGCTGGTCCGGGACATCGCTTAGCAATCAGCCCCAGCATTTT . 17 TRBJ1-5 once TRBV7-8
CAWTGGLDQPQHF TGTGCCTGGACGGGGGGATTAGATCAGCCCCAGCATTTT . 13 TRBJ1-5 . TRBV30
CAISSPDRGNYGEQYF TGTGCCATCAGCTCCCCGGACAGGGGTAATTATGGCGAGCAGTACTTC TRBD1 16 TRBJ2-7 . TRBV10-3
CATSRDRREKLFF TGTGCCACCAGCAGAGATAGGAGAGAAAAACTGTTTTTT . 13 TRBJ1-4 . TRBV15